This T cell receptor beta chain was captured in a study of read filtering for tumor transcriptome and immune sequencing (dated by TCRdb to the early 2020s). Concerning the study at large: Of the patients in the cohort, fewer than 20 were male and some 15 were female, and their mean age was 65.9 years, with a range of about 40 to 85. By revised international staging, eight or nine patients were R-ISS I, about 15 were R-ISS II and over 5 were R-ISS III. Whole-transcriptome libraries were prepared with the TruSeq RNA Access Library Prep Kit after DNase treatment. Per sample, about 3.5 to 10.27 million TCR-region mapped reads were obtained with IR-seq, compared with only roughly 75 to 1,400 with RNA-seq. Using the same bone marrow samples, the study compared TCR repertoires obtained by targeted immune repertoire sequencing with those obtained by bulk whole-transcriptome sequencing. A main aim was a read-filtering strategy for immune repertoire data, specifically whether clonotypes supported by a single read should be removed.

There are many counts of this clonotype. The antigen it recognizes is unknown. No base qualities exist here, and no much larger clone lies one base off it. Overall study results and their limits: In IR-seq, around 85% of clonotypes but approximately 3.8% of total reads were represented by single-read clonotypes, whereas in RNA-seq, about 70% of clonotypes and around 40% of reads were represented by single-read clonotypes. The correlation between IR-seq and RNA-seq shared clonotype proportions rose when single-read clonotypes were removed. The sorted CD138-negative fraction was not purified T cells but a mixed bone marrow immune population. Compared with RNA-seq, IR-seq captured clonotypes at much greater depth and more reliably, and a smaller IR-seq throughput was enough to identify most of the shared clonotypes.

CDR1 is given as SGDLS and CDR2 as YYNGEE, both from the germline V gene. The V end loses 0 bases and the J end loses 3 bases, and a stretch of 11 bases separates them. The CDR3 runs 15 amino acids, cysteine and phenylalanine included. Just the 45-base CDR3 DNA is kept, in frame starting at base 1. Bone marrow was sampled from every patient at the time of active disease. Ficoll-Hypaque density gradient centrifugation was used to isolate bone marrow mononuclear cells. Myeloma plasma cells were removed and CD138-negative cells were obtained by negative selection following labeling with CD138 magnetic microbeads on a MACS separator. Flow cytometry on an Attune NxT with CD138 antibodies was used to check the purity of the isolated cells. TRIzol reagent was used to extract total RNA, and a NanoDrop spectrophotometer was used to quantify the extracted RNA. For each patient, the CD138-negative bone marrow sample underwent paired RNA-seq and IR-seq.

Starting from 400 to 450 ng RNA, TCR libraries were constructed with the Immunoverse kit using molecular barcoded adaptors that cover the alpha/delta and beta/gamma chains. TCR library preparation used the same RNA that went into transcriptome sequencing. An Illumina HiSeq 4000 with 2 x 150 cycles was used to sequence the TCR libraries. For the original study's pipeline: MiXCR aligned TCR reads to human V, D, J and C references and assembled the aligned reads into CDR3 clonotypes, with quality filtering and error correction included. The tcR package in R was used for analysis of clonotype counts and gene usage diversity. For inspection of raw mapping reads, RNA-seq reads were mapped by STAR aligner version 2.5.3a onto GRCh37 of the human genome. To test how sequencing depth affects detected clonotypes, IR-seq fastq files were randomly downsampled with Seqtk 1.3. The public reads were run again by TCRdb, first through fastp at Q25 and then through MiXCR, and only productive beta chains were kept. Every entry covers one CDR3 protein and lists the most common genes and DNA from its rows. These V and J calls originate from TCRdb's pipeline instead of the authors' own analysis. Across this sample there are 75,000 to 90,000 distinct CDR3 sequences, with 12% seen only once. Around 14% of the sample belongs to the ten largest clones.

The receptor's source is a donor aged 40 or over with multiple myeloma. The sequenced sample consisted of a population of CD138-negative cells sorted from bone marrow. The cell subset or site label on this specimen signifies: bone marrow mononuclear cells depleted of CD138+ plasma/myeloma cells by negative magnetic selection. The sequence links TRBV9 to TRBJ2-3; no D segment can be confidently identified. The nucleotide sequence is TGTGCCAGCAGCGTAGAAGGAGTGGGGACAGATACGCAGTATTTT. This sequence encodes CASSVEGVGTDTQYF.